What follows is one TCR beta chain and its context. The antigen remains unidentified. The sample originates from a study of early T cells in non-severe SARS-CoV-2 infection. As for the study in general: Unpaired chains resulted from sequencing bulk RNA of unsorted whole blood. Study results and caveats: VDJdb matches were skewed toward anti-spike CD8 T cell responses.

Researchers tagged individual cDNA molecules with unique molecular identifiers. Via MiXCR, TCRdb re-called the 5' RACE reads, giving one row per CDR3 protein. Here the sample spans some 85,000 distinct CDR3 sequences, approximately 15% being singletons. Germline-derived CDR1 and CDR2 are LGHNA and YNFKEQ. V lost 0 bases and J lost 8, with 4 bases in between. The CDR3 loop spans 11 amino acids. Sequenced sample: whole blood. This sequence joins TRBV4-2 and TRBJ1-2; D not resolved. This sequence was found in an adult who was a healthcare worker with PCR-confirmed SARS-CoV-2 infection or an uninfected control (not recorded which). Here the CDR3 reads CASSQERGYTF. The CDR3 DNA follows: TGTGCCAGCAGCCAAGAGCGGGGCTACACCTTC.